The sample holds a few counts of the clone carrying this T cell receptor beta chain. Its antigen is currently unknown. The length of the CDR3 is 15 residues. V was cut by 5 bases and J by 0 bases, with 17 bases left in between. Looked up from germline, CDR1 is DFQATT and CDR2 is SNEGSKA (reference sequence). The treatment: approximately 9-day PBMC culture with coronavirus spike peptide pools or control peptides (ViraFEST assay). The unexposed donor's CD4+ T cells were collected before the COVID-19 pandemic (2011-2018). These data belong to a study of vaccination and CD4 T cells after COVID-19. Across the whole study: Cells received overlapping spike peptides from SARS-CoV-2, HCoV-NL63, HCoV-OC43 and HCoV-229E as stimulation.

Sequencing of DNA taken from cultured CD4+ T cells relied on the Oncomine TCR Beta short-read assay. From cultured CD4+ T cells, genomic DNA was extracted. Each CDR3 protein gets one entry after TCRdb re-called the PCR reads with MiXCR. The sample yields approximately 9,500 distinct CDR3 sequences, about 43% seen once. The receptor was derived from a human donor in good health. The source material was CD4+ T cells from blood, cultured in vitro. This rearrangement joins TRBV20-1 to TRBJ2-7, with D maybe TRBD1 (8 bases). The CDR3 loop reads CSAEDRAGASYEQYF. CDR3 nucleotide sequence: TGCAGTGCTGAGGACAGGGCGGGGGCCTCCTACGAGCAGTACTTC.